This T cell receptor (beta chain) was sequenced during a study of cytomegalovirus exposure and HLA in healthy donors. PCR used 60 Vbeta primers and 13 Jbeta primers. Sequencing was performed with immunoSEQ multiplex PCR; in TCRdb, only in-frame clones are kept and a portion is missing. Of 95,000 or so clones listed, around 70% are singletons. A few counts support this clone. The antigen remains unidentified. V was clipped by 4 bases and J by 4 bases, with 11 bases between them. Germline-derived CDR1 and CDR2 are SGHRS and YFSETQ. The CDR3 has 13 amino acids. The study's findings and limits: As a later analysis revealed, the rate of TCR association differed by HLA locus, with DRB1 most and HLA-C fewest. Later work found most CMV-associated TCR beta chains apparently HLA-restricted. Presence/absence analyses treated sequencing depth as roughly uniform across donors. Reportedly, TCR beta sequences accurately predicted HLA-A and HLA-B alleles in most subjects.

The chain recombines TRBV5-1 with TRBJ1-1; possibly TRBD1 for D (6 bases). This clonotype was sampled from a woman in her forties or fifties in good health and CMV-seropositive. The sample was PBMCs. CDR3 nucleotide sequence: TGCGCCAGCAGCGAGGACAGAATCACTGAAGCTTTCTTT. This translates into CASSEDRITEAFF.